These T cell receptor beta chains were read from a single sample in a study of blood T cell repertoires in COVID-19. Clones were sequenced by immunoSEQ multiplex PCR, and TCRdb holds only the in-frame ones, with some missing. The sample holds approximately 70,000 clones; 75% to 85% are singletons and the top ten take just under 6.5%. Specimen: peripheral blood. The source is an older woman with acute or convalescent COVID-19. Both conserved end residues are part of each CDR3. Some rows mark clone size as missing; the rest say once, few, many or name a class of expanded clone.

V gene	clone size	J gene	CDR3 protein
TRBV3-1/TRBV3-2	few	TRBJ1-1	CASSPQTGSSFF
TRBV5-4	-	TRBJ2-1	CASSLAGSGDNEQFF
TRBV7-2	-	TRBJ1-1	CASSLRQGYIGAFF
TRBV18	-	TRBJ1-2	CASSPADRGRGYTF
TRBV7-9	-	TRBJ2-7	CASSQWRGASYEQYF
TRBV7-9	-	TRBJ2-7	CASSSGTGAYEQYF
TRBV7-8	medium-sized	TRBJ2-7	CASSLWTGVREQYF
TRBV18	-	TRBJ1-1	CASSPLGLEGTEAFF
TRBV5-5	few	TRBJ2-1	CASSHRDSIYNEQFF
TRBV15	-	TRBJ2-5	CATSRGRRGQETQYF
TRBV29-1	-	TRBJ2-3	CSVAGTGGLNSNTDTQYF
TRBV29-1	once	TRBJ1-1	CSAGSTGFTEAFF
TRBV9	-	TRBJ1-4	CASSAHPGWDEKLFF
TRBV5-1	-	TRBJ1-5	CASSRTGDGNQPQHF
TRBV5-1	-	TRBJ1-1	CASSLEVGPEAFF
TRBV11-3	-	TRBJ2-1	CASSLGRDYPDHEQFF
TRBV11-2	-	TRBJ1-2	CASSLGATDREYGYTF
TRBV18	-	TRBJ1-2	CASSPTGLNYGYTF
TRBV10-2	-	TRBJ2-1	CASRDSGGEHNEQFF
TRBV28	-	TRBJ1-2	CASSYAPGRGGYTF
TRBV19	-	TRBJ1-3	CASMGTGAISGNTIYF
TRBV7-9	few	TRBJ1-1	CASSLTGNTEAFF